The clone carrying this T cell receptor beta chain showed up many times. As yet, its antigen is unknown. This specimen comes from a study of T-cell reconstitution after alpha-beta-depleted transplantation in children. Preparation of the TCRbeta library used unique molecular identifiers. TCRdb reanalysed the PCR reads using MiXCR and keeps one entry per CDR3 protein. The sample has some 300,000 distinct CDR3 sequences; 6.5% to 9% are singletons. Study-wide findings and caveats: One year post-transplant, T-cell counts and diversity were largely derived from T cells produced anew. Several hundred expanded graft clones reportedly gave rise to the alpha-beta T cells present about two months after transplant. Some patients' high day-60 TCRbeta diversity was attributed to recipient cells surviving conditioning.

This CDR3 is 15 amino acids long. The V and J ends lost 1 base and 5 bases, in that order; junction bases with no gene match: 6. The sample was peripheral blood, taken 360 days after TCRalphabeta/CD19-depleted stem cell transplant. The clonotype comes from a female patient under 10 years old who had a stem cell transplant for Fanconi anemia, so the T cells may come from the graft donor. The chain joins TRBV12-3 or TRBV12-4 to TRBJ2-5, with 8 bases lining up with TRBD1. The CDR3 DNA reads TGTGCCAGCAGTTTAGTTCAGGGGGCCTGGGAGACCCAGTACTTC. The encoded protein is CASSLVQGAWETQYF.